The 11 T cell receptor beta chains reported below all come from one sample, sequenced in a study of blood T cell repertoires in COVID-19. Assay: immunoSEQ multiplex PCR; the TCRdb copy retains only in-frame clones and omits some. The sample contains about 180,000 clones, roughly 81% of which appear only once. The sequenced material came from peripheral blood. The receptors stem from a woman aged 45-59 years with COVID-19, enrolled during active disease.

V usage is TRBV1 and J usage is TRBJ1-2; the table's D call, TRBD1, has no DNA check behind it. TRBV1 is listed as a pseudogene. The CDR3 sequence is 12 residues long. The DNA of the CDR3 is TGCACCAGCAGCCAAGTCAAAAATGGCTACACCTTC. It specifies CTSSQVKNGYTF.

The chain carries TRBV29-1 and TRBJ2-7, with a weak D call TRBD2 (6 bases). In germline, CDR1 is SQVTM, CDR2 ANQGSEA. This CDR3 comprises 15 residues. The V end lost 0 bases, the J end lost 3 bases, and 15 bases lay between the germline ends. CDR3 loop: CSVEDLREDRYEQYF. The CDR3 bases are TGCAGCGTTGAAGATCTGCGGGAAGACCGCTACGAGCAGTACTTC.

This sequence joins TRBV28 and TRBJ2-1; possibly TRBD2 for D (6 bases). V was cut by 6 bases and J by 9 bases, with 15 bases left in between. CDR3 size: 13 residues. Germline CDR1 MDHEN, CDR2 SYDVKM. CDR3: CASSTREVSEQFF. CDR3 sequence (DNA): TGTGCCAGCAGCACTAGGGAGGTATCTGAGCAGTTCTTC.

V and J are TRBV5-1 and TRBJ2-1; a possible D gene is TRBD1 (5 bases). This CDR3 has 14 amino acids. The V gene's germline CDR1 is SGHRS and CDR2 YFSETQ. Between the trimmed V and J ends, which lost 3 bases and 0 bases, there was a span of 7 bases. CDR3 residues: CASSWGGSYNEQFF. The CDR3 DNA sequence: TGCGCCAGCAGCTGGGGCGGCTCCTACAATGAGCAGTTCTTC.

The sample holds a few counts of this clone. The chain is built from TRBV12-5 and TRBJ1-3; D may be TRBD1 (6 bases). CDR1 LGHNT and CDR2 FRNRAP come from the germline V gene. This CDR3 has 15 amino acids. V dropped 2 bases and J dropped 0 bases, with 8 bases sitting between them. The DNA of the CDR3 is TGTGCTAGTGGTTTGTACAGGGTCTCTGGAAACACCATATATTTT. Protein sequence: CASGLYRVSGNTIYF.

This rearrangement joins TRBV30 to TRBJ1-5, with D possibly matching TRBD1 (6 bases). Germline CDR1 and CDR2: GTSNPN and SVGIG (reference sequence). The germline V and J ends were trimmed by 1 base and 8 bases, with 12 bases remaining between them. The length of the CDR3 is 13 residues. This chain's CDR3 is CAWSAQGIEPQHF. Written as DNA, the CDR3 is TGTGCCTGGAGTGCACAGGGAATAGAGCCCCAGCATTTT.

This clone has only one observation. The J gene is TRBJ2-2, the V gene TRBV2, with 10 nucleotides matching TRBD2. CDR3 length: 17 residues. The V gene's germline CDR1 is SNHLY and CDR2 FYNNEI. V was clipped by 5 bases and J by 0 bases; unmatched bases: 6. This CDR3 reads CASSQGLAGANTGELFF. The CDR3 DNA follows: TGTGCCAGCAGTCAGGGTCTAGCGGGGGCGAACACCGGGGAGCTGTTTTTT.

On this clone: One end of the junction fails to match germline, which may point to a read error. This rearrangement joins TRBV7-3 to TRBJ2-7; 13 nucleotides align to TRBD2. Germline V gene lookup returns CDR1 SGHTA and CDR2 FQGTGA. The CDR3 is 15 residues long. The CDR3 spells CASSITSGGAYEQYF. DNA for the CDR3: TGTGCCAGCAGCATAACTAGCGGGGGGGCGTACGAGCAGTACTTC.

V and J are TRBV30 and TRBJ1-4, with D unresolved. V was pared by 1 base and J by 7 bases, with 4 bases between. Germline lookup yields CDR1 GTSNPN and CDR2 SVGIG (reference sequence). There are 11 residues in the CDR3. CDR3 nucleotide sequence: TGTGCCTGGAGTGGGAGTGAAAAACTGTTTTTT. As protein: CAWSGSEKLFF.

The chain combines TRBV5-1 with TRBJ2-5; 13 bases fit TRBD2. V lost 3 bases to trimming and J lost 5 bases; unmatched junction nucleotides: 4. The CDR3 is 15 amino acids. Per the germline V gene, CDR1 is SGHRS and CDR2 is YFSETQ. CDR3 sequence reads: CASSWGTSGVETQYF. The CDR3 DNA reads TGCGCCAGCAGCTGGGGGACTAGCGGGGTGGAGACCCAGTACTTC.

The chain joins TRBV7-3 to TRBJ2-1; TRBD1 matches 9 bases. CDR1 and CDR2 from the germline V gene are SGHTA and FQGTGA. This CDR3 contains 13 residues. Trimming took 5 bases from V and 7 from J; bases not matched to a gene: 3. The CDR3 sequence: CASSQTGGNEQFF. CDR3 nucleotides: TGTGCCAGCAGCCAGACAGGGGGGAATGAGCAGTTCTTC.